The rows below give T cell receptor beta chains drawn from one sample of a study of shared clonotypes between healthy human individuals. Data came from immunoSEQ multiplex PCR; TCRdb stores just in-frame clones and leaves some out. This table has 2 million to 2.5 million clones, more than 85% appearing once. Material for sequencing was naive CD8+ T cells from PBMCs. The origin of the receptors is a man in his late teens or twenties in good health. Some clones in this sample may be carry-over from other donors' samples. Each CDR3 is given with its conserved first and last residue. The D gene is left open where the match is weak. The size field is filled for only some rows; it gives once, few, many or a size class.

>TRBD1|TRBV5-4|TRBJ1-1|NA
TGTGCCAGCAGCCTGGGACAGACCATGAACACTGAAGCTTTCTTT
CASSLGQTMNTEAFF
>NA|TRBV7-3|TRBJ2-3|NA
TGTGCCAGCAGCTTCAGGCACGCGGGGTCAGATACGCAGTATTTT
CASSFRHAGSDTQYF
>TRBD1|TRBV4-1|TRBJ1-4|NA
TGCGCCAGCAGCCATGGCGCCGGGACAGGGGATGAAAAACTGTTTTTT
CASSHGAGTGDEKLFF
>NA|TRBV5-1|TRBJ2-7|NA
TGCGCCAGCAGCTTGTGGGGGCCGACCTACGAGCAGTACTTC
CASSLWGPTYEQYF
>TRBD2|TRBV14|TRBJ2-5|NA
TGTGCCAGCAGCCAAACGGTAGCGGGAGGGCAAGAGACCCAGTACTTC
CASSQTVAGGQETQYF
>NA|TRBV5-6|TRBJ1-1|NA
TGTGCCAGCAGCCCATCCACAGGCACTGAAGCTTTCTTT
CASSPSTGTEAFF
>TRBD2|TRBV19|TRBJ2-1|NA
TGTGCCAGTACTAGACTAGCGGGAGACCGCAATGAGCAGTTCTTC
CASTRLAGDRNEQFF
>TRBD1|TRBV14|TRBJ2-2|once
TGTGCCAGCAGCGAACAGGGGTTCGGGGAGCTGTTTTTT
CASSEQGFGELFF
>NA|TRBV6-4|TRBJ2-1|once
TGTGCCAGCAGACAGGGAGCTTACAATGAGCAGTTCTTC
CASRQGAYNEQFF
>TRBD1|TRBV11-2|TRBJ2-1|NA
TGTGCCAGCAGCTTAGAAAGGAGACAGGGGTGGTATGAGCAGTTCTTC
CASSLERRQGWYEQFF
>NA|TRBV28|TRBJ2-1|NA
TGTGCCAGCAGTCGAGTTGCATCCTACAATGAGCAGTTCTTC
CASSRVASYNEQFF
>NA|TRBV5-1|TRBJ1-1|NA
TGCGCCAGCAGGGACGGCGGAGCAGGGGACACTGAAGCTTTCTTT
CASRDGGAGDTEAFF
>NA|TRBV4-3|TRBJ2-1|NA
TGCGCCAGCAGCCATCTCGAGGGGGGCAATGAGCAGTTCTTC
CASSHLEGGNEQFF
>NA|TRBV28|TRBJ1-1|NA
TGTGCCAGCAGGCGACTGGGGCCCACTGAAGCTTTCTTT
CASRRLGPTEAFF
>NA|TRBV5-1|TRBJ2-1|NA
TGCGCCAGCAGCTTGGGGCCGGGAGCCTACAATGAGCAGTTCTTC
CASSLGPGAYNEQFF
>NA|TRBV5-4|TRBJ1-5|NA
TGTGCCAGCAGCTTGGGTCCAGGCCTCAATCAGCCCCAGCATTTT
CASSLGPGLNQPQHF
>NA|TRBV19|TRBJ1-4|NA
TGTGCCAGTAGTCCGCGGACGGGGACAACTAATGAAAAACTGTTTTTT
CASSPRTGTTNEKLFF
>TRBD2|TRBV5-1|TRBJ2-1|NA
TGCGCCAGCAAGAGCGGGAGGGCCTACAATGAGCAGTTCTTC
CASKSGRAYNEQFF
>NA|TRBV29-1|TRBJ2-1|NA
TGCAGCGTCCTTGGAGGGAATAGGCAGTTCTTC
CSVLGGNRQFF
>NA|TRBV18|TRBJ2-7|NA
TGTGCCAGCTCACCCGATAACACAGTTTGGGCGGCCGAGCAGTACTTC
CASSPDNTVWAAEQYF
>NA|TRBV15|TRBJ2-3|NA
TGTGCCACCAGCAGCTTAGGGCCACCTAGCACAGATACGCAGTATTTT
CATSSLGPPSTDTQYF
>TRBD1|TRBV11-3|TRBJ2-2|NA
TGTGCCAGCAGCACCCGGACAGGGGGCTACACCGGGGAGCTGTTTTTT
CASSTRTGGYTGELFF
>TRBD1|TRBV5-6|TRBJ1-1|NA
TGTGCCAGCAGCTGGGACAGGGGCGCTGAAGCTTTCTTT
CASSWDRGAEAFF
>NA|TRBV6-1|TRBJ1-4|NA
TGTGCCAGCAGTGATCATTTCAAGGAAAAACTGTTTTTT
CASSDHFKEKLFF
>NA|TRBV29-1|TRBJ2-1|NA
TGCAGCGTTGAAGAGGGGAATGAGCAGTTCTTC
CSVEEGNEQFF
>NA|TRBV27|TRBJ2-1|once
TGTGCCAGCACCTTGGGGCCTAACAATGAGCAGTTCTTC
CASTLGPNNEQFF
>TRBD1|TRBV6-5|TRBJ1-2|NA
TGTGCCAGCAGTCCCCGGGACAGGGGTGAGGGCTACACCTTC
CASSPRDRGEGYTF
>NA|TRBV28|TRBJ1-4|NA
TGTGCCAGCAACCCCTGGGGAGGGGACTATGAAAAACTGTTTTTT
CASNPWGGDYEKLFF
>TRBD2|TRBV6-1|TRBJ2-7|NA
TGTGCCAGCAGTGAAGGGCGGCTAGCGGGCTACGAGCAGTACTTC
CASSEGRLAGYEQYF
>NA|TRBV19|TRBJ1-5|NA
TGTGCCAGTAGTGTAAACGGGGTCTCGGGCCAGCCCCAGCATTTT
CASSVNGVSGQPQHF
>NA|TRBV9|TRBJ2-5|few
TGTGCCAGCAGCACATGGAACGAACCTGGGGGAGAGACCCAGTACTTC
CASSTWNEPGGETQYF
>NA|TRBV9|TRBJ2-2|NA
TGTGCCAGCAGCGTACGTGGGGACACCGGGGAGCTGTTTTTT
CASSVRGDTGELFF
>TRBD1|TRBV27|TRBJ1-2|few
TGTGCCAGCAGTTCCCGGACAGGGAAGAGGGACTATGGCTACACCTTC
CASSSRTGKRDYGYTF
>NA|TRBV7-8|TRBJ1-3|NA
TGTGCCAGCAGCTTAGAGCCAGGGTCTGGAAACACCATATATTTT
CASSLEPGSGNTIYF
>NA|TRBV27|TRBJ2-4|NA
TGTGCCAGCAGTTTTAGGGCAGGGCCGTGGAAAAACATTCAGTACTTC
CASSFRAGPWKNIQYF
>NA|TRBV5-6|TRBJ1-2|NA
TGTGCCAGCAGCGGCCGGGCAGGGTACAACTATGGCTACACCTTC
CASSGRAGYNYGYTF
>NA|TRBV28|TRBJ2-6|NA
TGTGCCAGCAGGTCCTCTGGGGCCAACGTCCTGACTTTC
CASRSSGANVLTF
>NA|TRBV25-1|TRBJ1-1|NA
TGTGCCAGCACTTCTTCGGGGGGGCTGAACACTGAAGCTTTCTTT
CASTSSGGLNTEAFF
>TRBD1|TRBV7-9|TRBJ1-2|NA
TGTGCCAGTAAACAGGGGGCATGGGGCTACACCTTC
CASKQGAWGYTF
>TRBD1|TRBV9|TRBJ2-3|NA
TGTGCCAGCAGTCAGGACAGGGGGTGGACAGATACGCAGTATTTT
CASSQDRGWTDTQYF
>NA|TRBV13|TRBJ1-2|NA
TGTGCCAGCAGCTTAGACAGGGATTTCGTCGGCTACACCTTC
CASSLDRDFVGYTF
>TRBD1|TRBV12-5|TRBJ1-2|NA
TGTGCTAGTGGTTTGTCACCCCCGCCAGGGACAGGGTCACTCTGGCCTTATGGCTACACCTTC
CASGLSPPPGTGSLWPYGYTF
>NA|TRBV7-8|TRBJ2-5|NA
TGTGCCAGCAGCTTAGTGGGACCGGTGGGGGCGCGAGAGACCCAGTACTTC
CASSLVGPVGARETQYF